Below are 13 T cell receptor beta chains sequenced from a single sample in a study of cytomegalovirus exposure and HLA in healthy donors. Primers for the PCR totalled 60 Vbeta and 13 Jbeta. TCRdb's copy holds only in-frame clones and misses some; the assay was immunoSEQ multiplex PCR. Found here are some 110,000 clones, around 75% of them singletons; the top ten hold approximately 2%. Sequencing input: PBMCs. The receptors here all came from a man aged 25 to 40 in good health and CMV-seronegative.

The chain joins TRBV14 to TRBJ1-1, with D perhaps matching TRBD1 (6 bases). Germline lookup yields CDR1 SGHDN and CDR2 FVKESK. V lost 1 base, J lost 8 bases, and 14 bases lay in between. The CDR3 loop spans 14 amino acids. The CDR3 nucleotides are TGTGCCAGCAGCCAAGCCACAGGGAAAGTCGAAGCTTTCTTT. Amino acid sequence: CASSQATGKVEAFF.

The V and J genes are TRBV15 and TRBJ2-7, with D maybe TRBD1 (6 bases). Germline assignment: CDR1 LNHNV and CDR2 YYDKDF (reference sequence). Trimming shortened V by 3 bases and J by 4 bases, and 13 bases separated the two germline ends. The CDR3 extends over 14 amino acids. Here the CDR3 DNA reads TGTGCCACCAGCAGGGGCGGACAGAAGTACGAGCAGTACTTC. It translates to CATSRGGQKYEQYF.

The chain combines TRBV5-1 with TRBJ1-1; perhaps TRBD1 as D (5 bases). This CDR3 comprises 13 residues. The V end was cut by 4 bases, the J end by 8 bases, with 15 bases between. CDR1 and CDR2 (germline): SGHRS, YFSETQ. The CDR3 nucleotides are TGCGCCAGCAGCGGGGCTATAGGAGGGGAAGCTTTCTTT. This encodes CASSGAIGGEAFF.

This rearrangement joins TRBV5-4 to TRBJ2-3; 13 bases agree with TRBD2. Germline CDR1 is SGHNT and CDR2 is YYREEE (reference sequence). The length of the CDR3 is 17 residues. Losses at the gene ends were 3 bases for V and 1 base for J; bases not matched to a gene: 5. Here the CDR3 DNA reads TGTGCCAGCAGCTCGGGACTAGCGGGACGGGGCACAGATACGCAGTATTTT. It yields the protein CASSSGLAGRGTDTQYF.

The chain has TRBV27 and TRBJ2-7; 7 bases line up with TRBD1. The V and J ends lost 6 bases and 3 bases, in that order; junction bases with no gene match: 8. Germline-derived CDR1 and CDR2 are MNHEY and SMNVEV (reference sequence). The CDR3 totals 14 residues. CDR3 nucleotides: TGTGCCAGCAGGAAGGGACAGCAATTCTACGAGCAGTACTTC. Its protein is CASRKGQQFYEQYF.

V usage is TRBV15 and J usage is TRBJ2-1, with a weak D call TRBD2 (6 bases). Germline CDR1 LNHNV, CDR2 YYDKDF (reference sequence). The CDR3 has 16 amino acids. Trimming took off 1 base at V and 5 bases at J, with 15 bases between the two ends. The CDR3 spells CATSRGTGLRDNEQFF. The CDR3 DNA reads as TGTGCCACCAGCAGAGGCACGGGACTGAGGGACAATGAGCAGTTCTTC.

The chain is built from TRBV19 and TRBJ2-3, with TRBD2 identical over 14 bases. V lost 5 bases to trimming and J lost 2 bases; unmatched junction nucleotides: 3. The CDR3 is made up of 16 amino acids. Per the germline V gene, CDR1 is LNHDA and CDR2 is SQIVND (reference sequence). The CDR3 protein is CASSRLAGGITDTQYF. The CDR3 bases are TGTGCCAGTAGTCGACTAGCGGGAGGGATCACAGATACGCAGTATTTT.

The chain has TRBV7-2 and TRBJ1-1; tentative D call: TRBD1 (5 bases). The germline gives CDR1 SGHTA, CDR2 FQGNSA. The CDR3 runs to 13 residues. V lost 8 bases, J lost 1 base, and 11 bases lay in between. CDR3 sequence: CASRGSRNTEAFF. The CDR3 nucleotides are TGTGCCAGCCGGGGGTCGAGGAACACTGAAGCTTTCTTT.

The chain couples TRBV7-3 to TRBJ2-3, with TRBD2 as a possible D gene (6 bases). Per germline, CDR1 SGHTA and CDR2 FQGTGA. V dropped 5 bases and J dropped 2 bases, with 14 bases sitting between them. The CDR3 has 15 amino acids. The CDR3 sequence: CASSPIAAPTDTQYF. Written as DNA, the CDR3 is TGTGCCAGCAGCCCCATAGCGGCGCCCACAGATACGCAGTATTTT.

V and J are TRBV2 and TRBJ1-5, with 7 bases fitting TRBD1. The germline gives CDR1 SNHLY, CDR2 FYNNEI. CDR3 length equals 15 residues. V trimming: 5 bases; J trimming: 2 bases; junction bases outside the gene matches: 6. For the CDR3, the DNA is TGTGCCAGCAGTACCAACAGGGGAGGCAATCAGCCCCAGCATTTT. Its protein product is CASSTNRGGNQPQHF.

This clone showed up just a few times. The chain uses TRBV7-2 and TRBJ1-5; TRBD1 matches 9 bases. This CDR3 region has 18 residues. V shed 0 bases, J shed 6 bases, and the junction held 12 bases outside the gene matches. The germline CDR1 and CDR2 sequences are SGHTA and FQGNSA. The CDR3 here is CASSLASGTGRLSQPQHF. DNA of the CDR3: TGTGCCAGCAGCTTAGCGTCTGGGACAGGGAGGCTCAGTCAGCCCCAGCATTTT.

The V call is TRBV7-2, the J call TRBJ2-1; 15 bases match TRBD2. CDR3 size: 18 residues. The V gene's germline CDR1 is SGHTA and CDR2 FQGNSA. The junction had 10 bases not matched to a gene; V was cut back by 6 bases and J by 4 bases. CDR3 coding DNA: TGTGCCAGCAGGGGGGGACTAGCGGGAGGTAGTTGGTACAATGAGCAGTTCTTC. This sequence encodes CASRGGLAGGSWYNEQFF.

The chain employs TRBV28 and TRBJ1-3; D call uncertain. V dropped 6 bases and J dropped 2 bases, with 5 bases sitting between them. This CDR3 spans 12 amino acids. Germline-derived CDR1 and CDR2 are MDHEN and SYDVKM. The CDR3 here is CASRTAGNTIYF. CDR3 in DNA: TGTGCCAGCAGAACGGCTGGAAACACCATATATTTT.